The rows below give T cell receptor beta chains drawn from one sample of a study of blood T cell repertoires in COVID-19. This table comes from immunoSEQ multiplex PCR, and its TCRdb copy is limited to in-frame clones, with some not included. The sample holds 190,000 or so clones, 65% to 90% seen once. Specimen: PBMCs or T cells enriched from blood (not recorded which). The receptors derive from a woman aged 25 to 39 who had been exposed to COVID-19. Each CDR3 is given with its conserved first and last residue. D genes are given only for firm matches. The size of a clone is reported for some rows only, either as once, few or many, or as a class for expanded clones.

v_call	clone_size	d_call	j_call	cdr3_aa	cdr3_nt
TRBV19	.	.	TRBJ2-7	CASSIDPVGRAYEQYF	TGTGCCAGTAGTATAGATCCGGTGGGCAGGGCCTACGAGCAGTACTTC
TRBV2	.	.	TRBJ2-1	CASNSYNEQFF	TGTGCCAGCAACAGCTACAATGAGCAGTTCTTC
TRBV27	.	TRBD2	TRBJ2-2	CASRPTSGGVLTGELFF	TGTGCCAGCAGGCCCACTAGCGGGGGGGTTCTCACCGGGGAGCTGTTTTTT
TRBV9	.	.	TRBJ1-3	CASSPHQASPTIGNTIYF	TGTGCCAGCAGCCCCCACCAGGCCAGTCCGACGATTGGAAACACCATATATTTT
TRBV10-3	.	.	TRBJ1-5	CAISKGGGGNQPQHF	TGTGCCATCAGTAAAGGGGGGGGTGGCAATCAGCCCCAGCATTTT
TRBV6-5	.	.	TRBJ1-1	CASSQDSVTEAFF	TGTGCCAGCAGCCAAGACAGCGTGACTGAAGCTTTCTTT
TRBV2	.	.	TRBJ2-5	CASNQGSLQTQYF	TGTGCCAGCAACCAGGGGAGTTTGCAGACCCAGTACTTC
TRBV27	.	.	TRBJ2-5	CASSFTGFFETQYF	TGTGCCAGCAGCTTCACAGGGTTTTTCGAGACCCAGTACTTC
TRBV7-8	.	TRBD1	TRBJ1-6	CASSLVGTGSSYNSPLHF	TGTGCCAGCAGCTTAGTGGGGACAGGAAGCTCCTATAATTCACCCCTCCACTTT
TRBV12-3/TRBV12-4	.	.	TRBJ1-2	CASSQPPGGYTF	TGTGCCAGCAGCCAGCCCCCGGGGGGCTACACCTTC
TRBV19	.	.	TRBJ1-3	CASRSAGNTIYF	TGTGCCAGTAGGTCAGCTGGAAACACCATATATTTT
TRBV3-1/TRBV3-2	few	TRBD2	TRBJ2-2	CASSRLAGANTGELFF	TGTGCCAGCAGCCGCCTAGCGGGGGCGAACACCGGGGAGCTGTTTTTT
TRBV6-5	.	.	TRBJ1-4	CASSRQEFNEKLFF	TGTGCCAGCAGCCGACAGGAGTTTAATGAAAAACTGTTTTTT
TRBV19	.	.	TRBJ1-1	CASSIGGYGEAFF	TGTGCCAGTAGTATAGGAGGGTATGGTGAAGCTTTCTTT
TRBV10-3	.	.	TRBJ2-7	CAIMREKAYEQYF	TGTGCCATCATGAGAGAAAAAGCCTACGAGCAGTACTTC
TRBV9	.	TRBD2	TRBJ2-7	CASSVAGTAGAYEQYF	TGTGCCAGCAGCGTAGCAGGGACCGCGGGGGCCTACGAGCAGTACTTC
TRBV11-3	few	TRBD1	TRBJ2-7	CASSGARSGQVAYEQYF	TGTGCCAGCAGCGGGGCGCGCTCGGGACAGGTGGCCTACGAGCAGTACTTC
TRBV5-1	.	TRBD1	TRBJ1-2	CASSLWTGDDGYTF	TGCGCCAGCAGCTTGTGGACAGGGGACGATGGCTACACCTTC